This T cell receptor beta chain was documented in a study of blood T cell repertoires in COVID-19. Generated by immunoSEQ multiplex PCR, the TCRdb table keeps only in-frame clones and is missing some. This sample has about 210,000 clones, with about four fifths found just once. This CDR3 spans 15 amino acids. Deletions cut 2 bases from V and 5 bases from J, with 12 bases between. Germline loops: CDR1 MNHEY, CDR2 SMNVEV (reference sequence). Sequencing input: peripheral blood. The TCR sequence derives from a woman between 50 and 59 years old with acute or convalescent COVID-19. This rearrangement joins TRBV27 to TRBJ2-2, with a tentative D call TRBD1 (6 bases). The CDR3: CASSLGGGSTGELFF. The CDR3 bases are TGTGCCAGCAGTTTAGGGGGCGGAAGTACCGGGGAGCTGTTTTTT.